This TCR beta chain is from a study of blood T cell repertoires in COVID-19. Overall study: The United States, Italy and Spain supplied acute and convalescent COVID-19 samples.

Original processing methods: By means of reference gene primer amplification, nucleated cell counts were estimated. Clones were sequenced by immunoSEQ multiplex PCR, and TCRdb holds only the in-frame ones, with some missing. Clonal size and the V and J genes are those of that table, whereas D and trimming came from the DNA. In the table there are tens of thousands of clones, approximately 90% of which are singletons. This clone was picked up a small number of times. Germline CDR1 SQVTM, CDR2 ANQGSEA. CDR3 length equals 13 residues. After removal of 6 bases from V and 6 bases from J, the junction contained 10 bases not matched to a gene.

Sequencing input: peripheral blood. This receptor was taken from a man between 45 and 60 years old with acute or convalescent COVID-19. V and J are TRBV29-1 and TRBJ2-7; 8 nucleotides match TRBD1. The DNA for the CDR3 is TGCAGCGTGGCCTCAGGACAGGGTGGCGAGCAGTACGTC. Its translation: CSVASGQGGEQYV.